A selection of T cell receptor beta chains follows, all from one sample in a study of human T cells and chemical hapten exposure. MiXCR, run by TCRdb on the RACE reads, gives a single entry per CDR3 protein. The sample holds roughly 200,000 distinct CDR3 sequences, about 22% seen once. The sample in question was whole blood, obtained in connection with sensitization to the hapten diphenylcyclopropenone (DPC). These receptors were obtained from a woman aged 45-60 years with alopecia areata. Some clones in this sample may be carry-over from other donors' samples. The CDR3 runs from the conserved cysteine through the conserved F or W. Each record gives: clone size, V gene, D gene, J gene, CDR3 DNA, CDR3 protein. A D gene is named only where the DNA matches it firmly. For some rows the clone size is stated as once, few or many, or as a class when expanded; others skip it.

-	TRBV28	TRBD2	TRBJ2-1	TGTGCCAGCAGTTTAATGAGCGGGAGGTACAATGAGCAGTTCTTC	CASSLMSGRYNEQFF
few	TRBV7-8	-	TRBJ2-2	TGTGCCAGCAGCCTCCGATGGGGGCGGGTCACCGGGGAGCTGTTTTTT	CASSLRWGRVTGELFF
many	TRBV6-5	-	TRBJ2-7	TGTGCCAGCGGCAGGGTCCACGAGCAGTACTTC	CASGRVHEQYF
few	TRBV5-1	-	TRBJ2-1	TGCGCCAGCGCCCCCCGGAGCGGAGTTTACAATGAGCAGTTCTTC	CASAPRSGVYNEQFF
-	TRBV3-1	-	TRBJ1-2	TGTGCCAGCAGCCAAGATGCAGCGAAGGCCACCTTC	CASSQDAAKATF
-	TRBV2	TRBD2	TRBJ2-1	TGTGCCAGCAGTGTACGACTAGCGGACAATGAGCAGTTCTTC	CASSVRLADNEQFF
few	TRBV6-5	-	TRBJ2-2	TGTGCCAGCACCAGGGGTCAGTCCGGGGAGCTGTTTTTT	CASTRGQSGELFF
-	TRBV7-8	-	TRBJ2-5	TGTGCCAGCAGCTTGACCGGGACGACCGTGGGGACCCAGTACTTC	CASSLTGTTVGTQYF
few	TRBV20-1	TRBD1	TRBJ1-1	TGCAGTGCTAGAGATCGGTTGCGGGGAGGGGGCAGGCGGGCTTTCTTT	CSARDRLRGGGRRAFF
few	TRBV5-1	TRBD2	TRBJ2-1	TGCGCCAGCAGCTTCCGTAGCGGGGGCTCCTACAATGAGCAGTTCTTC	CASSFRSGGSYNEQFF
few	TRBV7-2	TRBD2	TRBJ2-3	TGTGCCAGCAGCTCCACGAGGCGGGGAGCGGGAAGCACAGATACGCAGTATTTT	CASSSTRRGAGSTDTQYF
-	TRBV3-1	-	TRBJ2-1	TGTGCCAGCAGCCAAGATGGAATAAGGGGGGCGGGACGAAGCAATGAGCAGTTCTTC	CASSQDGIRGAGRSNEQFF
few	TRBV4-2	TRBD1	TRBJ2-6	TGTGCCAGCAGCCAGGGACAGGTCTCTGGGGCCAACGTCCTGACTTTC	CASSQGQVSGANVLTF